This T cell receptor (beta chain) was identified during a study of shared clonotypes between healthy human individuals. Whole-study findings and limits: Generation of non-shared clonotypes was less probable than generation of clonotypes shared by all four donors. Between a few donors, naive CD4 clonotypes were shared at a level of about 5%.

A split of CD4+ cells into CD45RA+ naive and CD45RA-negative memory subsets was performed. Authors' processing steps: There were no quality scores in the junction-only immunoSEQ sequences, so filtering differed. Here immunoSEQ multiplex PCR was the method, and the copy in TCRdb shows in-frame clones only, minus some. V and J calls and clone size are copied from that table; D and trimming were computed from the DNA. The table shows under 2.5 million clones, with 85% to 95% occurring only once. CDR1 and CDR2 from the germline V gene are MNHNS and SASEGT. V lost 5 bases, J lost 3 bases, and 14 bases lay in between. The CDR3 contains 15 residues. For this clone: Its target is unknown.

The J gene is TRBJ1-5, the V gene TRBV6-1; D remains unclear. The sample taken for sequencing was naive CD4+ T cells from PBMCs. The subset denotes: CD45RA+ positively selected. The sequence came from a man younger than 35 in good health. Some clones in this sample may be carry-over from other donors' samples. CDR3 DNA sequence: TGTGCCAGCAGTTCCCTAGTGGGAAACAATCAGCCCCAGCATTTT. It translates to CASSSLVGNNQPQHF.